The 31 T cell receptor beta chains in this list originate from one sample, sequenced in a study of blood T cell repertoires in COVID-19. The repertoire was sequenced with immunoSEQ multiplex PCR; TCRdb's copy has only in-frame clones and lacks some. The sample lists about 200,000 clones; around 80% were seen once. Material for sequencing was peripheral blood. The receptors were sampled from a woman between 65 and 79 years old with acute or convalescent COVID-19.

In its sample, this clone was seen a few times. CDR3 residues: CASRLGGALTEAFF. The CDR3 DNA reads as TGTGCCAGCAGGCTCGGAGGGGCCCTCACTGAAGCTTTCTTT. The J gene is TRBJ1-1, the V gene TRBV28; D possibly corresponds to TRBD1 (5 bases). The V end lost 6 bases, the J end lost 4 bases, and 15 bases lay between the germline ends. This CDR3 comprises 14 residues. Germline V gene sequence: CDR1 MDHEN, CDR2 SYDVKM. Full variable domain (remainder filled in from reference TRBV28 and TRBJ1-1): DVKVTQSSRYLVKRTGEKVFLECVQDMDHENMFWYRQDPGLGLRLIYFSYDVKMKEKGDIPEGYSVSREKKERFSLILESASTNQTSMYLCASRLGGALTEAFFGQGTRLTVV.

The chain recombines TRBV18 with TRBJ2-2; no reliable D call. The CDR3 has 15 residues. CDR1 is KGHSH and CDR2 is LQKENI in the germline V gene. Trimming left V 5 bases short and J 8 bases short, with 18 bases between. CDR3 bases: TGTGCCAGCTCATCCATGGCTCCCAATTCTGGGGAGCTGTTTTTT. Translating it yields CASSSMAPNSGELFF. The full variable domain, completed using reference TRBV18 and TRBJ2-2, is NAGVMQNPRHLVRRRGQEARLRCSPMKGHSHVYWYRQLPEEGLKFMVYLQKENIIDESGMPKERFSAEFPKEGPSILRIQQVVRGDSAAYFCASSSMAPNSGELFFGEGSRLTVL.

The chain carries TRBV21-1 and TRBJ2-3; the table's D call TRBD2 went unverified against the DNA. TRBV21-1 is a pseudogene locus. The CDR3 is 17 residues long. The CDR3 protein is CASSKRASGRAADTQYF. For the CDR3, the DNA is TGTGCCAGCAGCAAAAGGGCTAGCGGGAGGGCCGCTGATACGCAGTATTTT.

The V and J genes are TRBV5-1 and TRBJ1-1; D is possibly TRBD1 (6 bases). There are 13 residues in the CDR3. V was clipped by 4 bases and J by 2 bases, with 9 bases between them. Germline V gene sequence: CDR1 SGHRS, CDR2 YFSETQ. The CDR3 coding sequence is TGCGCCAGCAGCGTTGGGGGCAACACTGAAGCTTTCTTT. Protein product: CASSVGGNTEAFF.

The chain uses TRBV10-1 and TRBJ2-7; 7 bases are a match to TRBD2. CDR1 and CDR2 (germline): WNHNN, SYGVQD (reference sequence). J lost 2 bases, V lost 0 bases, and 7 bases had no gene match. The CDR3 runs to 16 residues. The CDR3 sequence is CASSESSGRDAYEQYF. CDR3 nucleotide sequence: TGCGCCAGCAGTGAGTCTTCGGGGAGGGACGCCTACGAGCAGTACTTC.

This sequence joins TRBV27 and TRBJ1-2; 8 nucleotides match TRBD1. V shed 4 bases and J 4 bases; nucleotides not matched to a gene: 5. CDR1 and CDR2 from the germline V gene are MNHEY and SMNVEV (reference sequence). The CDR3 totals 14 residues. In DNA form, the CDR3 reads TGTGCCAGCAGTTACCGAGACAGGGGCTATGGCTACACCTTC. Amino acids: CASSYRDRGYGYTF.

The gene calls are TRBV5-1 and TRBJ1-2; tentative D call: TRBD1 (5 bases). The CDR3 runs to 14 residues. The germline CDR1 and CDR2 sequences are SGHRS and YFSETQ. V shed 4 bases and J shed 2 bases, with 12 bases lying between them. The CDR3 sequence: CASSQTGVNYGYTF. The CDR3 nucleotides are TGCGCCAGCAGCCAAACAGGTGTAAACTATGGCTACACCTTC. Full variable domain (remainder filled in from reference TRBV5-1 and TRBJ1-2): KAGVTQTPRYLIKTRGQQVTLSCSPISGHRSVSWYQQTPGQGLQFLFEYFSETQRNKGNFPGRFSGRQFSNSRSEMNVSTLELGDSALYLCASSQTGVNYGYTFGSGTRLTVV.

The rearrangement joins TRBV29-1 to TRBJ1-5; D unresolved. CDR1 is SQVTM, CDR2 ANQGSEA, per germline. The ends were cut back, 4 bases at V and 0 bases at J, with 4 bases in the middle. The CDR3 covers 12 residues. In DNA, the CDR3 is TGCAGCGTTGGCGGTAGCAATCAGCCCCAGCATTTT. It encodes CSVGGSNQPQHF.

This clone was counted a single time. For the CDR3, the DNA is TGTGCCTGGAGTCCGAGACAGGGGACCCAGCGAAATCAGCCCCAGCATTTT. Translated: CAWSPRQGTQRNQPQHF. J is TRBJ1-5 and V is TRBV30; 8 nucleotides match TRBD1. Germline lookup yields CDR1 GTSNPN and CDR2 SVGIG (reference sequence). V trimming: 2 bases; J trimming: 4 bases; junction bases outside the gene matches: 13. This CDR3 comprises 17 residues.

The rearrangement links TRBV5-1 to TRBJ1-4; D is perhaps TRBD1 (5 bases). This CDR3 contains 14 residues. The V and J ends lost 2 bases and 5 bases respectively, with 10 bases between them. Germline-derived CDR1 and CDR2 are SGHRS and YFSETQ. CDR3 DNA: TGCGCCAGCAGCTTAGGGGACTCAAATGAAAAACTGTTTTTT. It translates to CASSLGDSNEKLFF.

In its sample, this clone was seen a few times. V usage is TRBV5-1 and J usage is TRBJ1-3; D is ambiguous. Trimming shortened V by 1 base and J by 0 bases, and 11 bases separated the two germline ends. CDR1 is SGHRS, CDR2 YFSETQ, per germline. The CDR3 runs to 16 residues. The CDR3: CASSLSEGFSGNTIYF. The DNA for the CDR3 is TGCGCCAGCAGCTTGAGCGAGGGATTCTCTGGAAACACCATATATTTT.

The chain is built from TRBV2 and TRBJ2-7, with 7 bases aligning to TRBD1. V trimming: 6 bases; J trimming: 3 bases; junction bases outside the gene matches: 5. The CDR3 is 13 amino acids. Germline values: CDR1 SNHLY, CDR2 FYNNEI. CDR3 residues: CASSRDRDYEQYF. The CDR3 DNA follows: TGTGCCAGCAGCCGGGACAGAGACTACGAGCAGTACTTC.

The gene calls are TRBV28 and TRBJ2-1; 11 bases fit TRBD1. V shed 7 bases, J shed 6 bases, and the junction held 14 bases outside the gene matches. Germline V gene lookup returns CDR1 MDHEN and CDR2 SYDVKM. The CDR3 loop spans 17 amino acids. The DNA of the CDR3 is TGTGCCAGCACGAGGAACCAGGACAGGGGGCGCCGCAATGAGCAGTTCTTC. Translation: CASTRNQDRGRRNEQFF.

This clone was seen more than once but under ten times. This chain uses TRBV3-1 (or the pseudogene TRBV3-2) with TRBJ1-3; possible D gene TRBD1, 6 bases. Germline-derived CDR1 and CDR2 are LGHDT and YNNKEL (reference sequence). The CDR3 has 19 amino acids. The V end was cut by 3 bases, the J end by 0 bases, with 21 bases between. The CDR3 bases are TGTGCCAGCAGCCAGACAGGTGTTGGTCCTGGAACCTCTGGAAACACCATATATTTT. This gives the protein CASSQTGVGPGTSGNTIYF.

V gene TRBV7-9 combines with J gene TRBJ1-2, with 7 bases fitting TRBD1. There are 12 residues in the CDR3. Germline lookup yields CDR1 SEHNR and CDR2 FQNEAQ (reference sequence). Germline trimming cut 2 bases from V and 6 bases from J; bases unmatched to any gene: 0. The CDR3 DNA reads TGTGCCAGCAGCTTACAGGGGGATGGCTACACCTTC. Translated: CASSLQGDGYTF.

This chain joins TRBV27 and TRBJ2-1, with TRBD1 matching 10 bases. This CDR3 region has 14 residues. The V segment lost 6 bases and the J segment 5 bases; nucleotides outside the gene matches: 4. Germline CDR1 MNHEY, CDR2 SMNVEV (reference sequence). As DNA, the CDR3 is TGTGCCAGCAGCCCGGGACAGGGGAACAATGAGCAGTTCTTC. Its protein is CASSPGQGNNEQFF.

As concerns this clone: Other DNA sequences in the same sample also yield this CDR3. The chain has TRBV5-4 and TRBJ2-7; D gene unclear. Germline V gene data show CDR1 as SGHNT and CDR2 as YYREEE (reference sequence). The V and J ends lost 0 bases and 7 bases respectively, with 5 bases between them. The CDR3 spans 11 residues. This chain's CDR3 is CASSLGREQYF. In DNA form, the CDR3 reads TGTGCCAGCAGCTTGGGGCGGGAGCAGTACTTC.

The V and J genes are TRBV2 and TRBJ1-4; D uncertain. This CDR3 is built from 14 residues. Germline V gene data show CDR1 as SNHLY and CDR2 as FYNNEI. Trimming cost V 8 bases and J 4 bases, with 14 bases left between them. CDR3 in amino acids: CASGSRDFNEKLFF. The DNA of the CDR3 is TGTGCCAGCGGAAGCCGGGATTTTAATGAAAAACTGTTTTTT. The full variable domain, its missing parts supplied by reference TRBV2 and TRBJ1-4, is EPEVTQTPSHQVTQMGQEVILRCVPISNHLYFYWYRQILGQKVEFLVSFYNNEISEKSEIFDDQFSVERPDGSNFTLKIRSTKLEDSAMYFCASGSRDFNEKLFFGSGTQLSVL.

The chain couples TRBV27 to TRBJ2-5; TRBD1 might be the D (6 bases). The DNA end is a closer match to TRBJ2-7, so the J assignment may be wrong. The CDR3 length is 15 residues. Germline V gives CDR1 MNHEY, CDR2 SMNVEV (reference sequence). The CDR3 here is CASSLSPQGSYEQYF. The CDR3 nucleotides read TGTGCCAGCAGTTTATCGCCGCAGGGGTCCTACGAGCAGTACTTC.

The V call is TRBV18, the J call TRBJ2-1; 15 bases map to TRBD2. Unmatched junction bases numbered 14, after V lost 5 bases and J lost 15 bases. Per germline, CDR1 KGHSH and CDR2 LQKENI. The CDR3 length is 16 residues. The CDR3 coding sequence is TGTGCCAGCTCAACAGCGGGACTAGCGGGAGGAGTAAGTCTGTTCTTC. Protein sequence: CASSTAGLAGGVSLFF.

This rearrangement joins TRBV5-1 to TRBJ2-2; a weak D match, TRBD1 (5 bases). Trimming pared 5 bases from V and 1 base from J, leaving 9 bases between. This CDR3 has 14 residues. Germline CDR1 reads SGHRS; CDR2 reads YFSETQ. CDR3 amino acids: CASSFDRNTGELFF. The CDR3 DNA sequence: TGCGCCAGCAGTTTTGACAGGAACACCGGGGAGCTGTTTTTT.

The chain joins TRBV5-1 to TRBJ1-2, with TRBD1 matching 7 bases. The germline V gene has CDR1 SGHRS and CDR2 YFSETQ. There are 14 residues in the CDR3. Trimming took 0 bases from V and 3 from J; bases not matched to a gene: 2. In nucleotides, the CDR3 is TGCGCCAGCAGCTTGGGGACAGGTGACTATGGCTACACCTTC. Translating it yields CASSLGTGDYGYTF. Full variable domain (missing parts from reference TRBV5-1 and TRBJ1-2): KAGVTQTPRYLIKTRGQQVTLSCSPISGHRSVSWYQQTPGQGLQFLFEYFSETQRNKGNFPGRFSGRQFSNSRSEMNVSTLELGDSALYLCASSLGTGDYGYTFGSGTRLTVV.

This clone turned up a few times. The gene calls are TRBV4-1 and TRBJ1-5, with unresolved D. This CDR3 contains 14 residues. Germline values: CDR1 MGHRA, CDR2 YSYEKL. V lost 0 bases to trimming and J lost 9 bases, with 12 bases between them. The CDR3 DNA reads as TGCGCCAGCAGCCAAGATGGCCAGCTAGGGCCCCAGCATTTT. As protein: CASSQDGQLGPQHF.

The CDR3 protein is CASSPGANPTYEQYF. The DNA for the CDR3 is TGTGCCAGCAGCCCCGGAGCTAACCCCACCTACGAGCAGTACTTC. The chain combines TRBV3-1 (or the pseudogene TRBV3-2) with TRBJ2-7, with no clear D. V shed 4 bases and J shed 2 bases, with 15 bases lying between them. Germline V gene sequence: CDR1 LGHDT, CDR2 YNNKEL (reference sequence). The CDR3 spans 15 residues.

This chain links TRBV18 with TRBJ2-1, with 10 bases matching TRBD2. V was pared by 3 bases and J by 9 bases, with 8 bases of the junction left unmatched. Germline V gene lookup returns CDR1 KGHSH and CDR2 LQKENI. There are 15 residues in the CDR3. The CDR3 DNA follows: TGTGCCAGCTCACCGGGGCTAGCGGGAGATAGTGAGCAGTTCTTC. Residues: CASSPGLAGDSEQFF.

The rearrangement joins TRBV6-6 to TRBJ1-1, with 8 positions matching TRBD1. V was pared by 3 bases and J by 2 bases, with 8 bases of the junction left unmatched. CDR3 length: 16 amino acids. CDR1 and CDR2 from the germline V gene are MNHNY and SVGAGI (reference sequence). CDR3 nucleotides: TGTGCCAGCAGTTATAGAAACAGGGGGGCTAACACTGAAGCTTTCTTT. Its protein is CASSYRNRGANTEAFF.

The chain joins TRBV3-1 (or the pseudogene TRBV3-2) to TRBJ2-3; weak D call: TRBD2 (5 bases). Germline CDR1 and CDR2: LGHDT and YNNKEL (reference sequence). The CDR3 is made up of 15 amino acids. V was clipped by 0 bases and J by 5 bases, with 12 bases between them. In nucleotides, the CDR3 is TGTGCCAGCAGCCAAGATCCTCTTGGAGGAGATACGCAGTATTTT. It yields the protein CASSQDPLGGDTQYF.

The chain employs TRBV27 and TRBJ1-1; 7 nucleotides agree with TRBD1. In germline, CDR1 is MNHEY, CDR2 SMNVEV (reference sequence). The CDR3 sequence is 15 residues long. Unmatched junction bases numbered 8, after V lost 7 bases and J lost 0 bases. CDR3 sequence (DNA): TGTGCCAGCAACTGGGGACAGCCGGTGAACACTGAAGCTTTCTTT. Residues: CASNWGQPVNTEAFF.

CDR3 sequence (DNA): TGTGCCATCAGTGAGTCGACAGGGACCCAGCCCCAGCATTTT. It encodes CAISESTGTQPQHF. This chain joins TRBV10-3 and TRBJ1-5; 7 positions agree with TRBD1. V was clipped by 0 bases and J by 7 bases; unmatched bases: 3. This CDR3 comprises 14 residues. Per the germline V gene, CDR1 is ENHRY and CDR2 is SYGVKD.

This clone was found a few times. The rearrangement uses TRBV5-1 and TRBJ2-7, with 8 bases matching TRBD1. Germline assignment: CDR1 SGHRS and CDR2 YFSETQ. The CDR3 has 15 residues. Trimming removed 5 bases from V and 0 bases from J; junction bases left unmatched: 7. CDR3 nucleotide sequence: TGCGCCAGCAGTGCTAATGGACAGGGCTCCTACGAGCAGTACTTC. Protein: CASSANGQGSYEQYF.

The rearrangement links TRBV27 to TRBJ1-6, with TRBD1 identical over 10 bases. V trimming: 3 bases; J trimming: 10 bases; junction bases outside the gene matches: 6. The CDR3 covers 15 residues. The germline V gene has CDR1 MNHEY and CDR2 SMNVEV (reference sequence). The CDR3 DNA sequence: TGTGCCAGCAGTTTCGGGACAGGGGTTGGGTCACCCCTCCACTTT. This sequence encodes CASSFGTGVGSPLHF.